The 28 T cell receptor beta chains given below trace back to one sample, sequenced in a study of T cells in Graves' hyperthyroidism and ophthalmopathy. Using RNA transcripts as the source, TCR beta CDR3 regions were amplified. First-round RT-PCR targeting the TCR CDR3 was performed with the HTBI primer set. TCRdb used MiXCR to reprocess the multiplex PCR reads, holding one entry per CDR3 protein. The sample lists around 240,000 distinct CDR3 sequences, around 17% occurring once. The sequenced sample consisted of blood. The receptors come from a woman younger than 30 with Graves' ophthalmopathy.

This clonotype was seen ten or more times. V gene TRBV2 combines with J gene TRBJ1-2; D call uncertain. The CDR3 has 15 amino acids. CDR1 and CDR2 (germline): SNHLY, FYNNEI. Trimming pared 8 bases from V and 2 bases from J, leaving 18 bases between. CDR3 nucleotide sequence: TGTGCCAGCGGCTTGCGGACGGTCCTGAACTATGGCTACACCTTC. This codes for CASGLRTVLNYGYTF.

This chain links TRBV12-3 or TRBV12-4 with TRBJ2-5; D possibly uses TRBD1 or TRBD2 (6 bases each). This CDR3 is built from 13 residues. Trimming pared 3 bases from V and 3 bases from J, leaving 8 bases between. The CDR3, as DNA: TGTGCCAGCAGTTTCGGGGGCGAAGAGACCCAGTACTTC. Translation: CASSFGGEETQYF.

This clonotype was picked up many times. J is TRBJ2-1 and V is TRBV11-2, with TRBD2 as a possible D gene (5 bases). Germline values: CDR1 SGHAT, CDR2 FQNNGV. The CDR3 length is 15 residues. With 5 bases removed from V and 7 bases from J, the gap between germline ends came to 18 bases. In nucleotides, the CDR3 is TGTGCCAGCAGCCTAACTAGGGCCCCTTGGAATGAGCAGTTCTTC. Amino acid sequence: CASSLTRAPWNEQFF.

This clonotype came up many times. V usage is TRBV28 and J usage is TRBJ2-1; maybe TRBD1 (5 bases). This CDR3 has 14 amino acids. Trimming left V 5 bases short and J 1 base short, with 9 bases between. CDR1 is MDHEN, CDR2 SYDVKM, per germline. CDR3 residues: CASSDSLSYNEQFF. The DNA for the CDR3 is TGTGCCAGCAGTGACAGTTTGTCCTACAATGAGCAGTTCTTC.

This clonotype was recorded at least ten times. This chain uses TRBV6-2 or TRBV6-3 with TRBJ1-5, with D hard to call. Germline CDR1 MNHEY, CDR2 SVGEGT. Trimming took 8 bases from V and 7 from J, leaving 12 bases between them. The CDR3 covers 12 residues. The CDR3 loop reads CASGEGLQPQHF. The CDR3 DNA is TGTGCCAGCGGCGAGGGTCTCCAGCCCCAGCATTTT.

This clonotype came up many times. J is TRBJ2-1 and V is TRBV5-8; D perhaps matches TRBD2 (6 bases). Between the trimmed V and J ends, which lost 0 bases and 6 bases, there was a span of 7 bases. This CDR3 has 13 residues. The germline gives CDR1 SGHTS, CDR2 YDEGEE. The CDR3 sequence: CASSLGSGNEQFF. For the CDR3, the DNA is TGTGCCAGCAGCTTGGGTAGCGGCAATGAGCAGTTCTTC. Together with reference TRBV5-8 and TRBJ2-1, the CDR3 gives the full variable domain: EAGVTQSPTHLIKTRGQQATLRCSPISGHTSVYWYQQALGLGLQFLLWYDEGEERNRGNFPPRFSGRQFPNYSSELNVNALELEDSALYLCASSLGSGNEQFFGPGTRLTVL.

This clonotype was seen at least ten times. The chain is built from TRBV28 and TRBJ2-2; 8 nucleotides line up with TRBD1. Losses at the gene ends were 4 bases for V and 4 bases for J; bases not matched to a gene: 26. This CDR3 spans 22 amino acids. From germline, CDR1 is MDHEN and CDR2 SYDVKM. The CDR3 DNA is TGTGCCAGCAGTTCCAAACCCCCGACGGGACAGGCCTGGGAGGAGGTCACCGGGGAGCTGTTTTTT. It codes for CASSSKPPTGQAWEEVTGELFF.

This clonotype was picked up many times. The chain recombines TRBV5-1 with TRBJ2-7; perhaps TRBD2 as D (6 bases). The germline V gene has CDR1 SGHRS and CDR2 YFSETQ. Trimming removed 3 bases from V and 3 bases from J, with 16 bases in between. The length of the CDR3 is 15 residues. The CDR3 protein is CASSWGDGSDYEQYF. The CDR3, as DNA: TGCGCCAGCAGCTGGGGGGACGGCTCGGACTACGAGCAGTACTTC.

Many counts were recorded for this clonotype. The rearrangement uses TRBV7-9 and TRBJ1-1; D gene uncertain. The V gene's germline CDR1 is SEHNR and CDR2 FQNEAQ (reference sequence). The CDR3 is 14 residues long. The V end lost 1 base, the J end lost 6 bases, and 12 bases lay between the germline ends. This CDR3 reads CASSLGLDLPEAFF. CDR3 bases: TGTGCCAGCAGCTTAGGTCTGGATCTCCCTGAAGCTTTCTTT.

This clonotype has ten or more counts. CDR3 sequence: CASSQAVGDSSYEQYF. The CDR3 nucleotides are TGCGCCAGCAGCCAAGCGGTAGGCGACAGCTCCTACGAGCAGTACTTC. J is TRBJ2-7 and V is TRBV4-1; a weak D match, TRBD1 (5 bases). The CDR3 covers 16 residues. Between the trimmed V and J ends, which lost 1 base and 0 bases, there was a span of 13 bases. The germline V gene has CDR1 MGHRA and CDR2 YSYEKL.

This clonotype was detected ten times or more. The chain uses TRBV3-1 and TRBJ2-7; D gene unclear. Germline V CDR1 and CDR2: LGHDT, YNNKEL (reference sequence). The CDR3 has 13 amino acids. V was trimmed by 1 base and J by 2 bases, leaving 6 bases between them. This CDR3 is CASSQGAAYEQYF. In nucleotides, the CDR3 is TGTGCCAGCAGCCAAGGGGCGGCCTACGAGCAGTACTTC.

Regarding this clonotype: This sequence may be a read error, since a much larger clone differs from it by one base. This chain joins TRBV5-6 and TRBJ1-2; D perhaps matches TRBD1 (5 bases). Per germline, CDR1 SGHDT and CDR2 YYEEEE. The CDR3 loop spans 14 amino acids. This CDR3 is CASGFQNRRGGYTF. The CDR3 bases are TGTGCCAGCGGCTTCCAAAACAGGCGTGGGGGCTACACCTTC.

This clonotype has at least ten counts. The CDR3 spells CASSHLGGQETQYF. The CDR3 DNA reads as TGTGCCAGCAGCCATCTAGGGGGGCAAGAGACCCAGTACTTC. The chain joins TRBV3-1 to TRBJ2-5, with D possibly called TRBD1 or TRBD2 (6 bases each). The CDR3 covers 14 residues. Germline CDR1 reads LGHDT; CDR2 reads YNNKEL (reference sequence). With 3 bases removed from V and 2 bases from J, the gap between germline ends came to 10 bases.

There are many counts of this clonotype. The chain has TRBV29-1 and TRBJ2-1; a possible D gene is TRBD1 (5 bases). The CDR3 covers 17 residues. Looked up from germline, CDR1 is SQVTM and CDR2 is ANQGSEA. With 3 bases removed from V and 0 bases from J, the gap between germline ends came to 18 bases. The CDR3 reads CSVEVREPLSSYNEQFF. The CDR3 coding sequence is TGCAGCGTTGAGGTCAGGGAACCCCTAAGCTCCTACAATGAGCAGTTCTTC.

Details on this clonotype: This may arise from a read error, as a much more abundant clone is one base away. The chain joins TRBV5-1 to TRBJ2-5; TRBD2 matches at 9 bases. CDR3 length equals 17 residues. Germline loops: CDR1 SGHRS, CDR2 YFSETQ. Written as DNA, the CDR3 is TGCTCCAGCAGCTTGAGCAGAGCTAGCGGGAACCAAGAGACCCAGTACTTC. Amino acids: CSSSLSRASGNQETQYF.

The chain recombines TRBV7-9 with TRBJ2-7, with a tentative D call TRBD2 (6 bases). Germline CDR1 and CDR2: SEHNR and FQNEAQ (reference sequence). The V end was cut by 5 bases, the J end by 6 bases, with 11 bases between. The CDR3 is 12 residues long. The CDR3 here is CASSPGASEQYF. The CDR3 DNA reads TGTGCCAGCAGCCCGGGAGCGTCCGAGCAGTACTTC.

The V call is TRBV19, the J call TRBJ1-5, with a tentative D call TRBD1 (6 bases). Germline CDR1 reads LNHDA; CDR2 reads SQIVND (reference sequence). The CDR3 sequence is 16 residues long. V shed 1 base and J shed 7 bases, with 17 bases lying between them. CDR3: CASSIVPGAVTQPQHF. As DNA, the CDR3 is TGTGCCAGTAGTATAGTCCCGGGGGCAGTGACCCAGCCCCAGCATTTT.

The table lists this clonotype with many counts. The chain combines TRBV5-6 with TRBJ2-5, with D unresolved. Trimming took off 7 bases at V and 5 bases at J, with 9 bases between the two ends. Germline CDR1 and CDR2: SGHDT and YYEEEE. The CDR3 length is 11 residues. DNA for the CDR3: TGTGCCAGCGCCGATGGGGAGACCCAGTACTTC. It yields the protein CASADGETQYF.

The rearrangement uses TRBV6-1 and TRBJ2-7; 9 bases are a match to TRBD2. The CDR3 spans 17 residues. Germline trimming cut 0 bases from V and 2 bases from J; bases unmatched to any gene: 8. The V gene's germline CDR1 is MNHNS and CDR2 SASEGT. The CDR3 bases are TGTGCCAGCAGTGAAGCGGGATGGGCGGGGGGGCCCTACGAGCAGTACTTC. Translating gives CASSEAGWAGGPYEQYF.

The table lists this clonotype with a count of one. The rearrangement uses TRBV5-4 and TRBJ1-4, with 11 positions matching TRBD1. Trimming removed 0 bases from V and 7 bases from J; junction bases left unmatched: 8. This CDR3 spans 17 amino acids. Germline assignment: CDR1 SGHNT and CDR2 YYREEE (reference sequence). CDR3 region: CASSLGWTGGEREKLFF. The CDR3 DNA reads TGTGCCAGCAGCTTGGGCTGGACAGGGGGCGAACGTGAAAAACTGTTTTTT.

CDR3 protein: CASSPLGSTGELFF. The CDR3 DNA reads as TGCGCCAGCAGCCCCTTAGGGAGCACCGGGGAGCTGTTTTTT. The chain couples TRBV4-3 to TRBJ2-2; possibly TRBD2 for D (5 bases). CDR3 size: 14 residues. V was trimmed by 4 bases and J by 4 bases, leaving 10 bases between them. The germline gives CDR1 LGHNA, CDR2 YSLEER.

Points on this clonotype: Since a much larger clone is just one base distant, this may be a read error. CDR3 nucleotide sequence: TGTGCCGGCAGCCAAACCATGGGGATGAGCACTGAAGCTTTCTTT. This gives the protein CAGSQTMGMSTEAFF. V gene TRBV27 combines with J gene TRBJ1-1; no firm D call. CDR1 and CDR2 from the germline V gene are MNHEY and SMNVEV (reference sequence). There are 15 residues in the CDR3.

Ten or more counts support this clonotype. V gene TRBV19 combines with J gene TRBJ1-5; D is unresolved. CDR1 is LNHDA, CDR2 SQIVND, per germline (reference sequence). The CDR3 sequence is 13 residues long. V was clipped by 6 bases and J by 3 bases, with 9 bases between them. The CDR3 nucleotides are TGTGCCAGTAGGATCGAGGTCAATCAGCCCCAGCATTTT. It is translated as CASRIEVNQPQHF.

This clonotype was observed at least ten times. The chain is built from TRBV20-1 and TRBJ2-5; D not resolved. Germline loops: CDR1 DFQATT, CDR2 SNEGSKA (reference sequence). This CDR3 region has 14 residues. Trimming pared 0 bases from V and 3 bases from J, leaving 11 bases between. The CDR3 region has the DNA TGCAGTGCTAGAGAATATCTAGGCAAAGAGACCCAGTACTTC. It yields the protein CSAREYLGKETQYF.

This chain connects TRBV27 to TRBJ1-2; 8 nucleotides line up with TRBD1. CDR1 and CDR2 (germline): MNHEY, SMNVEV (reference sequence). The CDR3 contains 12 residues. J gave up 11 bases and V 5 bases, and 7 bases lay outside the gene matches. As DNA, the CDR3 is TGTGCCAGCAGTCCAGGGGACAGGCGATACACCTTC. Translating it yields CASSPGDRRYTF.

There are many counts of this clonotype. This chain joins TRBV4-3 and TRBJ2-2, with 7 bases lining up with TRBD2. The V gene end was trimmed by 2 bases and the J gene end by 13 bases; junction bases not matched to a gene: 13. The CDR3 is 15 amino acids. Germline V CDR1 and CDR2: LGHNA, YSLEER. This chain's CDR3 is CASSQSLAVPGGLFF. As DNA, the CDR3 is TGCGCCAGCAGCCAAAGCCTAGCGGTCCCCGGTGGGCTGTTTTTT.

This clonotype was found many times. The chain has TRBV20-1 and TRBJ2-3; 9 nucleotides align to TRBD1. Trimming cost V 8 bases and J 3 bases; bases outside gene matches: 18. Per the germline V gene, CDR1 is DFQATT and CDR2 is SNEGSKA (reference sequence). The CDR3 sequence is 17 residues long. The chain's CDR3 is CSPSASPGQGFTDTQYF. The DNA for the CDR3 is TGCAGTCCCAGTGCTTCCCCGGGACAGGGTTTTACAGATACGCAGTATTTT.

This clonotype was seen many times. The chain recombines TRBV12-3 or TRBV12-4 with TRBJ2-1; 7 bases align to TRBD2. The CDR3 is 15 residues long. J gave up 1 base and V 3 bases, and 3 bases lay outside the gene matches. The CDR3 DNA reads TGTGCCAGCAGTTTTGTCGGGGGGTCCTACAATGAGCAGTTCTTC. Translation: CASSFVGGSYNEQFF.